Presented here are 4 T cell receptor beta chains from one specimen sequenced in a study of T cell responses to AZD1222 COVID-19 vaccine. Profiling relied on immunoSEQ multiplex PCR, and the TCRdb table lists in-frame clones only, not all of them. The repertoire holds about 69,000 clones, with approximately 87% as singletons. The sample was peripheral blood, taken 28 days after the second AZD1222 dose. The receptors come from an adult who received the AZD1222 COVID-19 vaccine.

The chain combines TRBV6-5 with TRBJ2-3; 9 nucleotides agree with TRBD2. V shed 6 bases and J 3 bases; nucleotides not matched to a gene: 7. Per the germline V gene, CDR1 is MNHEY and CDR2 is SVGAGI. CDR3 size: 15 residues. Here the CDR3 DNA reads TGTGCCAGCAGAATTAGCGGGAGTAGTACAGATACGCAGTATTTT. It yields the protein CASRISGSSTDTQYF.

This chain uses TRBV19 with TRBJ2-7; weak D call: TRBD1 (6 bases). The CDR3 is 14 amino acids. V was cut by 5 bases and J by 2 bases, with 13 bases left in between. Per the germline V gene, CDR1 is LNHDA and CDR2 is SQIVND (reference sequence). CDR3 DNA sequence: TGTGCCAGTAGTGGGGGCCTGGGTCCCTACGAGCAGTACTTC. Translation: CASSGGLGPYEQYF. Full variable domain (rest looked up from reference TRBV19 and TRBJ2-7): DGGITQSPKYLFRKEGQNVTLSCEQNLNHDAMYWYRQDPGQGLRLIYYSQIVNDFQKGDIAEGYSVSREKKESFPLTVTSAQKNPTAFYLCASSGGLGPYEQYFGPGTRLTVT.

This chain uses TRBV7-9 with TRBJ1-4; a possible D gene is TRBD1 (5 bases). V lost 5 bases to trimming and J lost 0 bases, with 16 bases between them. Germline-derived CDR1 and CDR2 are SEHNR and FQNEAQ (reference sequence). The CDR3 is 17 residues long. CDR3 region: CASSTRDGDSTNEKLFF. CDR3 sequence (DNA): TGTGCCAGCAGCACTCGGGACGGCGACTCAACTAATGAAAAACTGTTTTTT.

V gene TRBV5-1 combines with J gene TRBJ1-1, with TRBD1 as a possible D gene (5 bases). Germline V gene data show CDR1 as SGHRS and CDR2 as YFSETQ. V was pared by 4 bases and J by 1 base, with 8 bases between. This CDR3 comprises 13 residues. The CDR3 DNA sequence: TGCGCCAGCAGCAGGGGACCGAACACTGAAGCTTTCTTT. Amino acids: CASSRGPNTEAFF.